This TCR beta chain was retrieved from a study of early T cells in non-severe SARS-CoV-2 infection. Turning to the study itself: From unsorted whole blood, bulk RNA was sequenced, and the chains remained unpaired.

In the library, individual cDNA molecules carried attached unique molecular identifiers. TCRdb recomputed calls from the 5' RACE reads with MiXCR, one row per CDR3 protein. This table has roughly 43,000 distinct CDR3 sequences, 20% to 25% appearing once. This clonotype turned up a few times. V was trimmed by 3 bases and J by 4 bases, leaving 12 bases between them. Germline V gene lookup returns CDR1 LNHDA and CDR2 SQIVND (reference sequence). The CDR3 spans 14 residues. Sequencing was performed on whole blood, taken at baseline. This rearrangement joins TRBV19 to TRBJ1-2; tentatively, D is TRBD1 (6 bases). This receptor was obtained from an adult who was a healthcare worker with PCR-confirmed SARS-CoV-2 infection or an uninfected control (not recorded which). This chain's CDR3 is CASSMQGLGYGYTF. The CDR3 region has the DNA TGTGCCAGTAGTATGCAGGGGCTCGGCTATGGCTACACCTTC.